This paragraph covers one T cell receptor beta chain sequence. The germline CDR1 and CDR2 sequences are SEHNR and FQNEAQ (reference sequence). V gave up 4 bases and J gave up 7 bases; unmatched junction bases: 8. CDR3 length equals 14 residues. This specimen comes from a study of blood T cell repertoires in COVID-19. Overall study context: Sources were T cells, B-cell-depleted T cells, or PBMCs; the material itself was cDNA or gDNA.

The method was immunoSEQ multiplex PCR; TCRdb's version includes in-frame clones alone and lacks a portion of them. The sample records more than 95,000 clones, roughly 82% being singletons. The source material was peripheral blood. The clonotype comes from a man in his 60s with acute or convalescent COVID-19. The chain has TRBV7-9 and TRBJ1-1; 8 nucleotides match TRBD1. This chain's CDR3 is CASSSTGDSNEAFF. DNA of the CDR3: TGTGCCAGCAGCTCGACAGGGGATTCCAATGAAGCTTTCTTT.